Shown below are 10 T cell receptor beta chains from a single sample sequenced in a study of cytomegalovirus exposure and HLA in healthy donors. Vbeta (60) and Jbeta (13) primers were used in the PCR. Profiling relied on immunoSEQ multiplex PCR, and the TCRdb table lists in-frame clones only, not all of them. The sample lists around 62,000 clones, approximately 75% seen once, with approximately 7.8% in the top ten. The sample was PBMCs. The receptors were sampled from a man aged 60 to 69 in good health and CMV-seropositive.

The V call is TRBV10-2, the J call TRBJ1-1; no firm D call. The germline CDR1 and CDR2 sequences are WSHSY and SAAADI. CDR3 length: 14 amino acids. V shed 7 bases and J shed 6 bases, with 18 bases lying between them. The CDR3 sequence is CASTSGGVGAEAFF. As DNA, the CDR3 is TGCGCCAGCACCTCCGGCGGGGTCGGGGCTGAAGCTTTCTTT.

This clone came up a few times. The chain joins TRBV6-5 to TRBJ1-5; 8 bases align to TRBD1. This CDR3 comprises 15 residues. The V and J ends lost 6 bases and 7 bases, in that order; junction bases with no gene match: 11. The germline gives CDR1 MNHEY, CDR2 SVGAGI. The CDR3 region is CASSTGQGYRQPQHF. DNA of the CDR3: TGTGCCAGCAGCACCGGACAGGGATACCGGCAGCCCCAGCATTTT.

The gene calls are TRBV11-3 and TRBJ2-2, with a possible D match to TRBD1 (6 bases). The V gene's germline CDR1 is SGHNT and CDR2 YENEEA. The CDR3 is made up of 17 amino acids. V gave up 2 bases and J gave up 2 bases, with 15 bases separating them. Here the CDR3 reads CASSLPLRDINTGELFF. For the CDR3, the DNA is TGTGCCAGCAGCTTACCCCTCCGGGACATTAACACCGGGGAGCTGTTTTTT.

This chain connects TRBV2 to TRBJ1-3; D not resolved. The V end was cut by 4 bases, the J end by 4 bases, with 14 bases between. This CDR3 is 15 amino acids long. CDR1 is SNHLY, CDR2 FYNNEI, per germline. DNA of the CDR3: TGTGCCAGCAGTGGGGAAAGGGAGACAGGAAACACCATATATTTT. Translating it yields CASSGERETGNTIYF.

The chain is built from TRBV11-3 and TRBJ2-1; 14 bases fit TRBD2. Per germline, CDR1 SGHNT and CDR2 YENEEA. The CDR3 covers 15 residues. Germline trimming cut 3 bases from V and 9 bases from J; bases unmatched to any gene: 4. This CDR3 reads CASSFGTSGSLEQFF. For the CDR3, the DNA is TGTGCCAGCAGCTTTGGGACTAGCGGGAGCCTTGAGCAGTTCTTC.

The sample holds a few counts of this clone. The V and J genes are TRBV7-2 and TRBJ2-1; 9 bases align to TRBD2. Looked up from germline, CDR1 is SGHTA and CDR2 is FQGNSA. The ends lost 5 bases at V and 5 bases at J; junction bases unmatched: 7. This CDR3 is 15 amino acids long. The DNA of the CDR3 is TGTGCCAGCAGCCCGGGACTAGCAGTCAACAATGAGCAGTTCTTC. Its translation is CASSPGLAVNNEQFF.

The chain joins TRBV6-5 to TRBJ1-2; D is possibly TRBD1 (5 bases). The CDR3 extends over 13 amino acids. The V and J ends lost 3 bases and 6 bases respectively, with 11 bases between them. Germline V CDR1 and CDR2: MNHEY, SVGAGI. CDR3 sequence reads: CASSYIGADGYTF. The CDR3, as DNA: TGTGCCAGCAGTTATATAGGGGCTGATGGCTACACCTTC.

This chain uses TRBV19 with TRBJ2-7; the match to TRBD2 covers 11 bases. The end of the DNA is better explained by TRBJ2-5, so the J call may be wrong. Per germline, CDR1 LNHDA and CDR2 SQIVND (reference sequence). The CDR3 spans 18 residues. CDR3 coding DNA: TGTGCCAGTAGTCCCTCGGGGATAGCGGGAGGGCCAGGAGAGACCCAGTACTTC. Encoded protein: CASSPSGIAGGPGETQYF.

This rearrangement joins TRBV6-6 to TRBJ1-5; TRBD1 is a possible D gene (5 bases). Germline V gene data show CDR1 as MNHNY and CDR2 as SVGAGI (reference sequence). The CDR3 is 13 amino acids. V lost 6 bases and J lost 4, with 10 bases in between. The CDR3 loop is CASSQQGNQPQHF. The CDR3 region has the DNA TGTGCCAGCAGCCAGCAGGGAAATCAGCCCCAGCATTTT.

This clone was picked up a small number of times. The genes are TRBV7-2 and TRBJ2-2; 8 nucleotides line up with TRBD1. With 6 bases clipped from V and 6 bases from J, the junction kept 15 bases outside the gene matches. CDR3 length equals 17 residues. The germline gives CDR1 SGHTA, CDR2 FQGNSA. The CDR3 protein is CASRFTADRGSAGELFF. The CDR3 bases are TGTGCCAGCAGGTTCACCGCCGACAGGGGTAGCGCCGGGGAGCTGTTTTTT. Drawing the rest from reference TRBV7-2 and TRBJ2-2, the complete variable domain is GAGVSQSPSNKVTEKGKDVELRCDPISGHTALYWYRQSLGQGLEFLIYFQGNSAPDKSGLPSDRFSAERTGGSVSTLTIQRTQQEDSAVYLCASRFTADRGSAGELFFGEGSRLTVL.